This T cell receptor beta chain was retrieved from a study of tissue T cells after allogeneic stem cell transplantation. Sequencing of TCRbeta CDR3 at survey depth gave sequences and template counts. Libraries were prepared by immunoSEQ multiplex PCR; TCRdb keeps only in-frame clonotypes and omits some of them. The table lists some 3,500 clones, about 79% of them singletons. Adult allogeneic hematopoietic cell transplant recipients with steroid-refractory graft-versus-host disease were prospectively enrolled for research autopsy. Gastrointestinal graft-versus-host disease was present in all patients, each treated with several therapy lines. General study results and limits: In patients and mice, blood and spleen missed much of tissue repertoire.

A note on this clone: Its antigen remains unknown.

This clonotype was obtained from a male patient at least 60 years old with steroid-refractory graft-versus-host disease after an allogeneic stem cell transplant. Some T cells may be graft donor cells. Sequencing used small intestine tissue, obtained at autopsy.

Written as DNA, the CDR3 is TGTGCCAGCAGCAGGGACAGCAGGGACGGGGAGCTGTTTTTT. Translating gives CASSRDSRDGELFF. V gene TRBV11-3 combines with J gene TRBJ2-2; 7 nucleotides agree with TRBD1. The CDR3 spans 14 residues. Germline-derived CDR1 and CDR2 are SGHNT and YENEEA. Trimming at V came to 5 bases and at J to 7 bases, leaving 7 bases not matched to a gene.